A selection of T cell receptor beta chains follows, all from one sample in a study of cytomegalovirus exposure and HLA in healthy donors. TCRdb's table, derived via immunoSEQ multiplex PCR, lists solely in-frame clones and lacks some. The table lists 110,000 to 150,000 clones, almost 85% of them singletons. The specimen was PBMCs. These receptors were taken from a woman aged 40 to 50 in good health and CMV-seronegative. CDR3s include the opening cysteine and the closing phenylalanine or tryptophan. The D gene is left open where the match is weak. Where a row states a size, it is once, few, many or the class of an expanded clone; other rows omit it.

V	J	size	D	DNA	CDR3
TRBV5-1	TRBJ2-5	.	.	TGCGCCAGCAGTCCGGTGACAGACCAAGGGACCCAGTACTTC	CASSPVTDQGTQYF
TRBV13	TRBJ2-2	few	.	TGTGCCAGCAGCTTAGGCCGTTTTCGGACTAATTACACCGGGGAGCTGTTTTTT	CASSLGRFRTNYTGELFF
TRBV28	TRBJ2-1	.	.	TGTGCCAGCAGTTTCGAAACGGGGTCCTTCTACAATGAGCAGTTCTTC	CASSFETGSFYNEQFF
TRBV2	TRBJ2-5	.	.	TGTGCCAGCAGTGAAACAGGGGAGACCCAGTACTTC	CASSETGETQYF
TRBV19	TRBJ1-2	.	.	TGTGCCAGTAGTATCTCTTTCCCCTCGACAGAAACCTACTATGGCTACACCTTC	CASSISFPSTETYYGYTF
TRBV19	TRBJ2-3	.	.	TGTGCCAGTAGTAAGGACAGAAGCACAGATACGCAGTATTTT	CASSKDRSTDTQYF
TRBV5-1	TRBJ2-7	.	TRBD2	TGCGCCAGCAGCTTGCGGGAGGGTCGAGACGAGCAGTACTTC	CASSLREGRDEQYF
TRBV6-1	TRBJ2-1	.	TRBD2	TGTGCCAGCATTAGACTAGCGGGAGAACATGAGCAGTTCTTC	CASIRLAGEHEQFF
TRBV30	TRBJ1-3	.	.	TGTGCCTGGAAAGCAGGGCACTCTGGAAACACCATATATTTT	CAWKAGHSGNTIYF
TRBV9	TRBJ2-1	few	.	TGTGCCAGCAGCGTAGCTGGAGGGGCGACCCTCTCCTACAATGAGCAGTTCTTC	CASSVAGGATLSYNEQFF
TRBV7-2	TRBJ2-3	.	TRBD2	TGTGCCAGCAGTTTACACCTAGCGGGTACGCAGTATTTT	CASSLHLAGTQYF
TRBV2	TRBJ1-4	.	TRBD1	TGTGCCAGCAGTGAAGCCCCGGGACAGGGTGAAAAACTGTTTTTT	CASSEAPGQGEKLFF
TRBV10-2	TRBJ1-1	.	.	TGCGCCAGCAGTGGACTGTCCGACACTGAAGCTTTCTTT	CASSGLSDTEAFF
TRBV7-2	TRBJ2-7	.	TRBD1	TGTGCCAGCAGGGAGGCCGGGACAGCTTCTCCCTACGAGCAGTACTTC	CASREAGTASPYEQYF
TRBV5-1	TRBJ2-3	.	TRBD2	TGCGCCAGCAGCTTGCAGCGGGGAGATACGCAGTATTTT	CASSLQRGDTQYF
TRBV4-3	TRBJ2-7	once	.	TGCGCCAGCAGCCAAGAAGATCGTGGCGGCGAGCAGTACTTC	CASSQEDRGGEQYF
TRBV7-6	TRBJ2-3	.	.	TGTGCCAGCAGCCCCACGGGCACAGATACGCAGTATTTT	CASSPTGTDTQYF
TRBV11-3	TRBJ1-1	.	.	TGTGCCAGCTCGCGGGGGGGTATGAACACTGAAGCTTTCTTT	CASSRGGMNTEAFF
TRBV10-3	TRBJ1-2	.	.	TGTGCCCCCAGCGCTGGCAGAGATGTGGGCTACACCTTC	CAPSAGRDVGYTF
TRBV15	TRBJ2-1	.	TRBD2	TGTGCCACCAGCAGTAAAACCAATAGAGCGGGGACCTACAATGAGCAGTTCTTC	CATSSKTNRAGTYNEQFF
TRBV5-1	TRBJ2-2	.	.	TGCGCCAGCAGCCTGACTGGAAACACCGGGGAGCTGTTTTTT	CASSLTGNTGELFF
TRBV5-1	TRBJ2-7	.	.	TGCGCCAGCAGCGCCCTTCGGGGAGGGGGAGGTTCCTACGAGCAGTACTTC	CASSALRGGGGSYEQYF
TRBV7-2	TRBJ2-1	.	.	TGTGCCAGCAGCTCGTATTATGAGCAGTTCTTC	CASSSYYEQFF
TRBV5-3	TRBJ1-1	.	TRBD1	TGTGCCAGAAGCCCAACACACAGGGGGAGCACTGAAGCTTTCTTT	CARSPTHRGSTEAFF
TRBV29-1	TRBJ2-1	.	.	TGCAGCGTCGACCCCAACATAGGGGGTGAGCAGTTCTTC	CSVDPNIGGEQFF
TRBV7-2	TRBJ2-7	.	TRBD2	TGTGCCAGCAGCAAGACTAGCGGGTATTCCTACGAGCAGTACTTC	CASSKTSGYSYEQYF
TRBV27	TRBJ2-1	.	.	TGTGCCAGCAGGACTTGGGGCAGTGAGCAGTTCTTC	CASRTWGSEQFF
TRBV12-5	TRBJ1-1	.	.	TGTGCTAGTGGTTTGTTCCCCCCGGGAGGCGCTTTCTTT	CASGLFPPGGAFF
TRBV29-1	TRBJ2-7	.	TRBD2	TGCAGCGTCCGACTAGCGGGAGGTTACGAGCAGTACTTC	CSVRLAGGYEQYF
TRBV4-3	TRBJ2-7	few	TRBD2	TGCGCCAGCAGCCAAGAATCCACTTGGCTAGCGGGAGTCCCTAGTGAGCAGTACTTC	CASSQESTWLAGVPSEQYF
TRBV4-3	TRBJ1-2	.	.	TGCGCCAGCAGCCAAGAGTTTCGGGGGATCGGCTATGGCTACACCTTC	CASSQEFRGIGYGYTF
TRBV7-2	TRBJ2-1	.	TRBD2	TGTGCCAGCAGTATCTATCTTAGCTCGGGGGGAAATGAGCAGTTCTTC	CASSIYLSSGGNEQFF
TRBV7-6	TRBJ2-1	.	.	TGTGCCAGCAGCCCCGCCTCCAGGTTTGTGAATGAGCAGTTCTTC	CASSPASRFVNEQFF
TRBV25-1	TRBJ1-4	.	.	TGTGCCAGCAGTGGAATCGTCGGAGCTAATGAAAAACTGTTTTTT	CASSGIVGANEKLFF
TRBV6-4	TRBJ2-2	.	TRBD2	TGTGCCAGCAGTGGGACTAGCGGGAAAACCGGGGAGCTGTTTTTT	CASSGTSGKTGELFF
TRBV10-3	TRBJ1-3	.	.	TGTGCCATCAGTGACGTGGCCTTAACCTCTGGAAACACCATATATTTT	CAISDVALTSGNTIYF
TRBV11-2	TRBJ2-1	.	.	TGTGCCAGCAGCCCCCCATCAGGGGCGGGTGAGCAGTTCTTC	CASSPPSGAGEQFF
TRBV18	TRBJ2-3	.	.	TGTGCCAGCTCAGAGCGGTCTAGCACAGATACGCAGTATTTT	CASSERSSTDTQYF
TRBV7-2	TRBJ2-7	.	.	TGTGCCAGCAGCTTAGGAGGACAGTGGAGCTCCTACGAGCAGTACTTC	CASSLGGQWSSYEQYF
TRBV7-3	TRBJ1-2	few	.	TGTGCCAGCAGCTTCCTGGGGGGGCCGGGCTATGGCTACACCTTC	CASSFLGGPGYGYTF
TRBV10-3	TRBJ2-1	.	TRBD2	TGTGCCATCAGTCCGAGGACTAGCGGAAGCTCCTACAATGAGCAGTTCTTC	CAISPRTSGSSYNEQFF
TRBV25-1	TRBJ2-5	.	.	TGTGCCAGCAGCTCGGCAGGGCCCACAGAGACCCAGTACTTC	CASSSAGPTETQYF